This TCR beta chain came from a study of blood T cells in healthy people across ages. Broader study findings: Age advanced and TCR beta diversity per million T cells fell, roughly linearly.

Extracted total RNA amounted to at least 5 micrograms for each sample. Regarding this clonotype: Its antigen is still unknown.

PCR was performed a second time for roughly 7 to 11 cycles using a sample-barcoded 5' primer and a J-beta primer mix. MiXCR was run by TCRdb on the 5' RACE reads, yielding one entry per CDR3 protein. In the table there are fewer than 600,000 distinct CDR3 sequences, about a quarter of which are singletons. This sample was shared with a second study, whose subject was T cells of mothers and their children. In that study: In this cohort, donors were three healthy Caucasian mothers plus their six children. None of the identified T cell clones proved to be persistent microchimeric clones.

This sequence was found in a boy under 10 years old in good health. Sequenced: blood.

The CDR3 DNA is TGTGCCAGCAGTTTAGCAGCCACCTATGGCTACACCTTC. It is translated as CASSLAATYGYTF. The chain employs TRBV12-3 or TRBV12-4 and TRBJ1-2; D is uncertain. This CDR3 contains 13 residues. The ends were cut back, 0 bases at V and 4 bases at J, with 6 bases in the middle.